These 21 T cell receptor beta chains were sequenced from one sample in a study of blood T cell repertoires in COVID-19. Clones were read by immunoSEQ multiplex PCR, and TCRdb kept only the in-frame ones, dropping some. The profile covers over 85,000 clones, with about 80% appearing a single time and 3.5% to 5.5% taken by the ten largest. Sample: peripheral blood. These receptor sequences come from a human donor in a cohort sampled during active COVID-19.

This chain joins TRBV28 and TRBJ1-5; D remains unclear. The CDR3 spans 14 residues. Trimming took 3 bases from V and 6 from J, leaving 12 bases between them. The germline V gene has CDR1 MDHEN and CDR2 SYDVKM. The CDR3 spells CASSFAGSGQPQHF. Here the CDR3 DNA reads TGTGCCAGCAGTTTCGCGGGGAGTGGTCAGCCCCAGCATTTT.

The chain couples TRBV10-1 to TRBJ2-1; 9 bases align to TRBD2. CDR3 length equals 16 residues. The germline gives CDR1 WNHNN, CDR2 SYGVQD (reference sequence). The J segment lost 7 bases and the V segment lost 3 bases, leaving 10 bases of the junction unmatched. DNA of the CDR3: TGCGCCAGCAGTGATGTTGGCGGGGGGGAGGGGAATGAGCAGTTCTTC. Translated, it gives CASSDVGGGEGNEQFF.

The chain is built from TRBV14 and TRBJ1-6; a weak D match, TRBD1 (6 bases). Germline CDR1 and CDR2: SGHDN and FVKESK. Trimming took 5 bases from V and 10 from J, leaving 15 bases between them. The CDR3 is made up of 14 amino acids. The CDR3 is CASSVRGASSPLHF. The CDR3, as DNA: TGTGCCAGCAGCGTCCGGGGGGCGAGCTCACCCCTCCACTTT.

This clone was recorded once. The gene calls are TRBV9 and TRBJ2-5, with 9 positions matching TRBD2. The junction had 0 bases not matched to a gene; V was cut back by 2 bases and J by 1 base. The CDR3 is 14 residues long. CDR1 SGDLS and CDR2 YYNGEE come from the germline V gene. The CDR3 reads CASSVSGGQETQYF. The CDR3 DNA follows: TGTGCCAGCAGCGTTAGCGGGGGCCAAGAGACCCAGTACTTC.

The chain combines TRBV5-4 with TRBJ2-3; 13 nucleotides match TRBD2. The V gene's germline CDR1 is SGHNT and CDR2 YYREEE (reference sequence). The CDR3 totals 17 residues. The V segment lost 4 bases and the J segment 5 bases; nucleotides outside the gene matches: 10. CDR3 sequence: CASSPGGLAGEIDTQYF. CDR3 nucleotides: TGTGCCAGCAGCCCGGGCGGACTAGCGGGGGAGATAGATACGCAGTATTTT.

The table lists this clone with many counts. The chain carries TRBV12-3 or TRBV12-4 and TRBJ1-5; a weak D match, TRBD1 (6 bases). This CDR3 contains 13 residues. Trimming removed 6 bases at V and 4 bases at J, with 10 bases between. The CDR3, as DNA: TGTGCCAGCAGCCGGACAGTAAATCAGCCCCAGCATTTT. Protein product: CASSRTVNQPQHF.

V usage is TRBV3-1 (or the pseudogene TRBV3-2) and J usage is TRBJ1-4; no firm D call. Per germline, CDR1 LGHDT and CDR2 YNNKEL (reference sequence). Trimming took off 0 bases at V and 1 base at J, with 9 bases between the two ends. The CDR3 totals 16 residues. The CDR3 coding sequence is TGTGCCAGCAGCCAAGATAACGGGGTAACTAATGAAAAACTGTTTTTT. This gives the protein CASSQDNGVTNEKLFF.

V and J are TRBV11-2 and TRBJ1-5; maybe TRBD1 (6 bases). Germline CDR1 reads SGHAT; CDR2 reads FQNNGV. With 5 bases removed from V and 7 bases from J, the gap between germline ends came to 15 bases. This CDR3 is 14 amino acids long. CDR3 region: CASSLGAGAQPQHF. The CDR3 DNA follows: TGTGCCAGCAGCCTCGGCGCGGGGGCGCAGCCCCAGCATTTT.

The chain couples TRBV7-3 to TRBJ2-7; 11 bases match TRBD2. The V and J ends lost 5 bases and 3 bases, in that order; junction bases with no gene match: 9. The CDR3 covers 16 residues. The germline CDR1 and CDR2 sequences are SGHTA and FQGTGA. The CDR3 bases are TGTGCCAGCAGCCTAGGGGCGACTAGCGGGGTCTACGAGCAGTACTTC. Encoded protein: CASSLGATSGVYEQYF.

CDR3 sequence: CASSPIQGAEYGYTF. DNA for the CDR3: TGTGCCAGCTCACCAATCCAGGGGGCAGAGTATGGCTACACCTTC. The genes are TRBV18 and TRBJ1-2, with 8 nucleotides matching TRBD1. The CDR3 spans 15 residues. Looked up from germline, CDR1 is KGHSH and CDR2 is LQKENI. Germline trimming cut 2 bases from V and 5 bases from J; bases unmatched to any gene: 7. The entire variable domain, with the rest obtained from reference TRBV18 and TRBJ1-2, is as follows: NAGVMQNPRHLVRRRGQEARLRCSPMKGHSHVYWYRQLPEEGLKFMVYLQKENIIDESGMPKERFSAEFPKEGPSILRIQQVVRGDSAAYFCASSPIQGAEYGYTFGSGTRLTVV.

The chain uses TRBV28 and TRBJ1-3; 9 nucleotides align to TRBD1. Germline trimming cut 4 bases from V and 8 bases from J; bases unmatched to any gene: 12. Germline V gene lookup returns CDR1 MDHEN and CDR2 SYDVKM. The CDR3 is made up of 16 amino acids. CDR3 residues: CASSSPGQGIGDTIYF. The CDR3 DNA is TGTGCCAGCAGTTCCCCGGGACAGGGAATTGGCGACACCATATATTTT.

This chain links TRBV2 with TRBJ2-4; D not resolved. The CDR3 is made up of 13 amino acids. V was pared by 3 bases and J by 5 bases, with 8 bases between. CDR1 SNHLY and CDR2 FYNNEI come from the germline V gene. CDR3 in DNA: TGTGCCAGCAGTGAGGTAGTGGAAAACATTCAGTACTTC. Protein product: CASSEVVENIQYF.

The chain joins TRBV11-1 to TRBJ2-2; 7 positions match TRBD2. The CDR3 spans 16 residues. The V and J ends lost 1 base and 1 base, in that order; junction bases with no gene match: 3. The V gene's germline CDR1 is SGHAT and CDR2 FQDESV (reference sequence). CDR3 loop: CASSLGGGENTGELFF. In DNA, the CDR3 is TGTGCCAGCAGCTTAGGGGGAGGGGAGAACACCGGGGAGCTGTTTTTT. Full variable domain (missing parts from reference TRBV11-1 and TRBJ2-2): EAEVAQSPRYKITEKSQAVAFWCDPISGHATLYWYRQILGQGPELLVQFQDESVVDDSQLPKDRFSAERLKGVDSTLKIQPAELGDSAMYLCASSLGGGENTGELFFGEGSRLTVL.

The rearrangement joins TRBV4-3 to TRBJ2-2; D unclear. In germline, CDR1 is LGHNA, CDR2 YSLEER. Trimming pared 0 bases from V and 6 bases from J, leaving 14 bases between. This CDR3 has 16 residues. The CDR3: CASSQDFRITPGELFF. The DNA of the CDR3 is TGCGCCAGCAGCCAAGACTTCCGAATTACTCCCGGGGAGCTGTTTTTT.

The chain uses TRBV9 and TRBJ1-4; D remains unclear. V shed 0 bases and J shed 7 bases, with 10 bases lying between them. CDR3 length: 14 amino acids. CDR1 is SGDLS, CDR2 YYNGEE, per germline. CDR3 in DNA: TGTGCCAGCAGCGTAGCTGGGCGTCGTGAAAAACTGTTTTTT. Amino acid sequence: CASSVAGRREKLFF.

This clone showed up just a few times. The rearrangement links TRBV25-1 to TRBJ1-2; 8 nucleotides match TRBD1. In germline, CDR1 is MGHDK, CDR2 SYGVNS. This CDR3 has 17 amino acids. After removal of 3 bases from V and 8 bases from J, the junction contained 17 bases not matched to a gene. The CDR3 loop is CASSDHQTEPGGDGYTF. DNA for the CDR3: TGTGCCAGCAGTGACCACCAGACGGAACCAGGGGGCGACGGCTACACCTTC.

The CDR3 coding sequence is TGTGCCAGCAGCCGGGGACAGGGGGCAGGAGAGACCCAGTACTTC. Translating gives CASSRGQGAGETQYF. V usage is TRBV7-2 and J usage is TRBJ2-5, with 12 nucleotides matching TRBD1. This CDR3 comprises 15 residues. CDR1 SGHTA and CDR2 FQGNSA come from the germline V gene. Trimming cost V 5 bases and J 4 bases; bases outside gene matches: 5.

This rearrangement joins TRBV19 to TRBJ1-2; 9 nucleotides agree with TRBD1. This CDR3 has 14 amino acids. Germline CDR1 and CDR2: LNHDA and SQIVND (reference sequence). J lost 4 bases, V lost 9 bases, and 9 bases had no gene match. The DNA for the CDR3 is TGTGCCAGCAAGGGGACAGGGAAGCGCTATGGCTACACCTTC. It encodes CASKGTGKRYGYTF.

This clone has a handful of counts. An end of the junction does not agree with germline; a read error may underlie this. The gene calls are TRBV7-3 and TRBJ1-6; D remains unclear. This CDR3 is 14 amino acids long. CDR1 SGHTA and CDR2 FQGTGA come from the germline V gene. In DNA, the CDR3 is TGTGCCAGCAGCGGCGGGTCCTTTAATTCACCCCTCCACTTT. It specifies CASSGGSFNSPLHF. Supplemented by reference TRBV7-3 and TRBJ1-6, the full variable domain reads GAGVSQTPSNKVTEKGKYVELRCDPISGHTALYWYRQSLGQGPEFLIYFQGTGAADDSGLPNDRFFAVRPEGSVSTLKIQRTERGDSAVYLCASSGGSFNSPLHFGNGTRLTVT.

The chain carries TRBV4-3 and TRBJ1-2; D is undetermined. Trimming removed 4 bases at V and 4 bases at J, with 13 bases between. The CDR3 is made up of 14 amino acids. Germline V gene data show CDR1 as LGHNA and CDR2 as YSLEER. The CDR3 sequence is CASSPGTRGYGYTF. CDR3 sequence (DNA): TGCGCCAGCAGCCCAGGTACACGGGGCTATGGCTACACCTTC.

V gene TRBV2 combines with J gene TRBJ2-7, with 12 nucleotides matching TRBD2. The CDR3 is 16 amino acids. V shed 3 bases, J shed 3 bases, and the junction held 6 bases outside the gene matches. In germline, CDR1 is SNHLY, CDR2 FYNNEI. CDR3 sequence (DNA): TGTGCCAGCAGTGACTGGACTAGCGGGGACTACTACGAGCAGTACTTC. It is translated as CASSDWTSGDYYEQYF.